This T cell receptor beta chain was profiled in a study of blood T cell repertoires in COVID-19. The CDR3 is 15 amino acids. V was pared by 3 bases and J by 6 bases, with 8 bases of the junction left unmatched. Germline CDR1 KGHSH, CDR2 LQKENI. Study processing details: Reference gene primer amplification gave estimated nucleated cell counts. TCRdb keeps only in-frame clones here, not all; method: immunoSEQ multiplex PCR. V and J calls and clone size are given by that table; D and trimming were obtained from the DNA. In the table there are under 400,000 clones, approximately 89% of which are singletons. Patients in Seattle were enrolled during active infection, then followed longitudinally.

The specimen was peripheral blood. This chain joins TRBV18 and TRBJ1-2; TRBD1 matches 9 bases. This clonotype originated in a woman in her 30s with COVID-19, enrolled during active disease. CDR3 residues: CASSPGQGGGHGYTF. The CDR3 DNA reads TGTGCCAGCTCACCGGGACAGGGCGGAGGGCATGGCTACACCTTC.